This TCR beta chain is from a study of naive and memory T cell subsets. Amplification of ligated cDNA took four PCR rounds with SP2 and nested alpha and beta constant primers. MiXCR was run by TCRdb on the 5' RACE reads, yielding one entry per CDR3 protein. The table lists 60,000 or so distinct CDR3 sequences, 7% to 8.5% of them singletons. This clonotype appeared a few times. The library had UMIs added by 3' ligation of an oligonucleotide to TCR cDNA. Germline trimming cut 1 base from V and 8 bases from J; bases unmatched to any gene: 8. Germline CDR1 reads MGHRA; CDR2 reads YSYEKL. The CDR3 loop spans 16 amino acids.

The chain recombines TRBV4-1 with TRBJ2-1, with 10 bases that match TRBD1. This TCR was sampled from a male donor in good health. CDR3 residues: CASSQGPGTGEDEQFF. CDR3 sequence (DNA): TGCGCCAGCAGCCAAGGACCCGGGACAGGGGAGGATGAGCAGTTCTTC.